Listed below are T cell receptor beta chains from one sample, sequenced in a study of T-cell reconstitution after alpha-beta-depleted transplantation in children. One entry per CDR3 protein, called by TCRdb with MiXCR from the PCR reads. The sample lists 500,000 to 600,000 distinct CDR3 sequences, less than 35% occurring once. The sample here was PBMCs from the stem cell graft donor, taken from the stem cell graft. These TCRs come from a human donor who donated a stem cell graft to a child with aplastic anemia. Each CDR3 is given with its conserved first and last residue. A D gene is named only where the DNA matches it firmly. Part of the rows lack a size; the others show once, few, many or a class for expanded clones.

TRBV20-1,TRBJ1-1,NA,NA,TGCAGTGCTAGAGATCTCGCCGCTGAAGCTTTCTTT,CSARDLAAEAFF
TRBV6-5,TRBJ2-5,NA,NA,TGTGCCAGCAGTTACAGGCTAGTGACAGAGACCCAGTACTTC,CASSYRLVTETQYF
TRBV6-2/TRBV6-3,TRBJ2-2,TRBD1,NA,TGTGCCAGCAGTTGGCCCAGGGGGCGCCCCGGGGAGCTGTTTTTT,CASSWPRGRPGELFF
TRBV20-1,TRBJ2-5,NA,few,TGCAGTGCGACAAGGACCTTCGGGATTGAGACCCAGTACTTC,CSATRTFGIETQYF
TRBV5-1,TRBJ2-6,NA,NA,TGCGCCAGCAGCTTGGTCCCTAGCTCTGGGGCCAACGTCCTGACTTTC,CASSLVPSSGANVLTF
TRBV5-1,TRBJ1-2,TRBD1,NA,TGCGCCAGCAGCTTGGACGTGACAGGGACGGATGGCTACACCTTC,CASSLDVTGTDGYTF
TRBV12-3/TRBV12-4,TRBJ1-1,NA,NA,TGTGCCAGCAGCCGTAGACAGACCATGAACACTGAAGCTTTCTTT,CASSRRQTMNTEAFF
TRBV29-1,TRBJ2-4,NA,NA,TGCAGCGTTGAAGAATCGGTCGGCATTCAGTACTTC,CSVEESVGIQYF
TRBV7-2,TRBJ2-7,NA,NA,TGTGCCAGCAGCTTAGAGCAGGGGAACTCCTACGAGCAGTACTTC,CASSLEQGNSYEQYF
TRBV9,TRBJ1-3,NA,few,TGTGCCAGCAGCGTAGACCAGGTGGGAAACACCATATATTTT,CASSVDQVGNTIYF
TRBV25-1,TRBJ2-3,TRBD2,NA,TGTGCCAGCAGTGACTGGGGCGGGAGTCGCACAGATACGCAGTATTTT,CASSDWGGSRTDTQYF
TRBV28,TRBJ1-2,TRBD1,NA,TGTGCCAGCAGGCTAGACAGGGACGGCTACACCTTC,CASRLDRDGYTF
TRBV7-2,TRBJ2-6,NA,NA,TGTGCCAGCAGCACGTCCGGGTTTGGGGCCAACGTCCTGACTTTC,CASSTSGFGANVLTF
TRBV6-1,TRBJ1-5,NA,NA,TGTGCCAGCAGGTTGGATAGCAATCAGCCCCAGCATTTT,CASRLDSNQPQHF
TRBV19,TRBJ2-2,TRBD1,NA,TGTGCCAGTAGTAATCCGGGACAGCTCACCGGGGAGCTGTTTTTT,CASSNPGQLTGELFF
TRBV6-5,TRBJ1-1,NA,few,TGTGCCAGCAGTTACACTTTATCCATGGGCAGGTTGAACACTGAAGCTTTCTTT,CASSYTLSMGRLNTEAFF
TRBV29-1,TRBJ2-3,NA,few,TGCAGCACGAGAGGAGGGGGCGTCGCAGATACGCAGTATTTT,CSTRGGGVADTQYF
TRBV6-5,TRBJ2-7,NA,few,TGTGCCAGCAGTTACTCGGACGGAACCTACGAGCAGTACTTC,CASSYSDGTYEQYF
TRBV7-8,TRBJ1-1,NA,few,TGTGCCAGCAGATTACGGTCAGGGAACACTGAAGCTTTCTTT,CASRLRSGNTEAFF
TRBV5-6,TRBJ2-3,NA,NA,TGTGCCAGCAGCTGGCGAGCCCAGCAGTATTTT,CASSWRAQQYF
TRBV9,TRBJ2-7,NA,few,TGTGCCAGCGGGGGCCTGTACGAGCAGTACTTC,CASGGLYEQYF
TRBV12-3/TRBV12-4,TRBJ2-3,NA,NA,TGTGCCAGCAGAACACAGGCGTCATCGGATACGCAGTATTTT,CASRTQASSDTQYF
TRBV24-1,TRBJ2-3,NA,few,TGTGCCACCAGTGCCTCAGCCGGGACCCGGCCCGCAGATACGCAGTATTTT,CATSASAGTRPADTQYF
TRBV5-6,TRBJ2-7,TRBD2,NA,TGTGCCAGCAGGGGCGGGAGGGGGAACGAGCAGTACTTC,CASRGGRGNEQYF
TRBV11-2,TRBJ1-1,NA,few,TGTGCCAGCAGCTCGACGGTAGGTGAAGCTTTCTTT,CASSSTVGEAFF
TRBV5-1,TRBJ1-5,NA,NA,TGCGCCAGCAGGATGAATACTCTGGGGCCCCAGCATTTT,CASRMNTLGPQHF
TRBV20-1,TRBJ2-7,NA,few,TGCAGTGCGCTTGGGGGGACGGGTTCAAGGGAGCAGTACTTC,CSALGGTGSREQYF
TRBV5-4,TRBJ2-1,NA,NA,TGTGCCAGCAGCTTGGCGGGCGGGAACTCCTACAATGAGCAGTTCTTC,CASSLAGGNSYNEQFF
TRBV28,TRBJ2-3,NA,NA,TGTGCCAGCAGTTTCGATGGTCGGCGGTCAGATACGCAGTATTTT,CASSFDGRRSDTQYF
TRBV30,TRBJ2-1,NA,NA,TGTGCCTGGAGTGGGCTAGCGCGGAATGAGCAGTTCTTC,CAWSGLARNEQFF
TRBV6-6,TRBJ2-7,NA,few,TGTGCCGCCTGTAGCAGGAGCTCCTACGAGCAGTACTTC,CAACSRSSYEQYF
TRBV27,TRBJ1-5,NA,NA,NA,CASSLSVPAVYGSGLNQPQHF
TRBV7-9,TRBJ2-5,NA,NA,TGTGCCAGCAGCTTAGCGCGGCAGGGAAGTAGAGAGACCCAGTACTTC,CASSLARQGSRETQYF
TRBV6-2/TRBV6-3,TRBJ2-1,TRBD2,NA,TGTGCCAGCAGTTACGCTAGCGGGAGGGCCTATTTGAACAATGAGCAGTTCTTC,CASSYASGRAYLNNEQFF
TRBV6-5,TRBJ2-5,NA,many,TGTGCCAGCAGTTACATGGGGCTTGGTGAGACCCAGTACTTC,CASSYMGLGETQYF
TRBV5-1,TRBJ2-3,TRBD2,few,TGCGCCAGCAGCGCACGACTAGCCTGGGATACGCAGTATTTT,CASSARLAWDTQYF
TRBV12-3/TRBV12-4,TRBJ1-1,NA,NA,TGTGCCAGCAGTTTTTCGCCCCCTAAAGCTTTCTTT,CASSFSPPKAFF
TRBV28,TRBJ1-1,NA,few,TGTGCCAGCAGTTTACGGGGACTTGAAGCTTTCTTT,CASSLRGLEAFF
TRBV29-1,TRBJ2-7,NA,many,TGCAGCGTTGCACCCTCGAACCACCGCTACGAGCAGTACTTC,CSVAPSNHRYEQYF
TRBV11-3,TRBJ2-5,NA,NA,TGTGCCAGCAGCCAAGGATCCTGGCAGGAGACCCAGTACTTC,CASSQGSWQETQYF
TRBV6-1,TRBJ1-2,TRBD1,NA,TGTGCCAGCAGCTCCGGACAGGGGGGTGGCTACACCTTC,CASSSGQGGGYTF
TRBV27,TRBJ1-1,NA,few,TGTGCCAGCAGTTTAAATTTATGGGTTGCGAACACTGAAGCTTTCTTT,CASSLNLWVANTEAFF
TRBV6-5,TRBJ2-7,TRBD1,NA,TGTGCCAGCAGCCGGGACAGGGGCACTTCCTACGAGCAGTACTTC,CASSRDRGTSYEQYF
TRBV9,TRBJ2-5,TRBD1,NA,TGTGCCAGCAGCGTAGCGGCAGGGGGCGCAGGGGCCCAAGAGACCCAGTACTTC,CASSVAAGGAGAQETQYF
TRBV28,TRBJ2-1,TRBD2,NA,TGTGCCAGCAGTTCTCCGACCCGGACTAGCGGGAGTACCTACAATGAGCAGTTCTTC,CASSSPTRTSGSTYNEQFF
TRBV14,TRBJ2-5,TRBD2,few,TGTGCCAGCAGCCAAAAGCTAGCGGGAGTCCAAGAGACCCAGTACTTC,CASSQKLAGVQETQYF
TRBV4-3,TRBJ1-2,NA,once,TGCGCCAGCAGTCTCCAGGCCGGGCAGGGCGATGGCTACACCTTC,CASSLQAGQGDGYTF
TRBV11-3,TRBJ2-3,NA,NA,TGTGCCAGCAGCCCTCAGGATGATACGCAGTATTTT,CASSPQDDTQYF
TRBV14,TRBJ1-1,NA,NA,TGTGCCGTGCAAGGGGCCACTGAAGCTTTCTTT,CAVQGATEAFF
TRBV18,TRBJ2-7,TRBD1,NA,TGTGCCAGCTCGACCACAGGGGCCTACGAGCAGTACTTC,CASSTTGAYEQYF
TRBV12-3/TRBV12-4,TRBJ1-2,NA,NA,TGTGCCAGCAGTTTCGGGGCAGAGAACTATGGCTACACCTTC,CASSFGAENYGYTF
TRBV30,TRBJ2-2,TRBD1,NA,TGTGCCTGGGGGATACAGGGGCCCTGGGGGACCGGGGAGCTGTTTTTT,CAWGIQGPWGTGELFF
TRBV12-3/TRBV12-4,TRBJ2-1,NA,few,TGTGCCAGCACCCTGACAGGCCGCACGGTCAATGAGCAGTTCTTC,CASTLTGRTVNEQFF
TRBV4-3,TRBJ2-2,NA,NA,TGCGCCAGCAGCCAAGATCTGAGACAGAACACCGGGGAGCTGTTTTTT,CASSQDLRQNTGELFF
TRBV12-3/TRBV12-4,TRBJ1-5,TRBD1,NA,TGTGCCAGCAGCCCAGAGGGACAGGGGTCTTATCTGAGTCAGCCCCAGCATTTT,CASSPEGQGSYLSQPQHF
TRBV6-5,TRBJ1-5,NA,few,TGTGCCAGCAGTTACTCGAACAATCAGCCCCAGCATTTT,CASSYSNNQPQHF
TRBV20-1,TRBJ2-7,TRBD2,few,TGCAGTGCCGACGTTAGCGGGAGGGAATACGAGCAGTACTTC,CSADVSGREYEQYF
TRBV5-6,TRBJ1-1,NA,few,TGTGCCAGCAGCTTGGTAGGCCCGCGGACTGAAGCTTTCTTT,CASSLVGPRTEAFF
TRBV12-5,TRBJ1-1,NA,NA,TGTGCTAGTGGCAAACCAGCCGGTCGGCACACTGAAGCTTTCTTT,CASGKPAGRHTEAFF